Reported below is one TCR beta chain. CDR3 length: 16 residues. V lost 3 bases, J lost 0 bases, and 11 bases lay in between. CDR1 and CDR2 from the germline V gene are KGHSH and LQKENI. The data were taken from a study of T cell responses to AZD1222 COVID-19 vaccine. Sequenced by immunoSEQ multiplex PCR; TCRdb stores in-frame clones only, minus some. This table has under 95,000 clones, just over 85% appearing once. The sequencing used peripheral blood, collected on day 0 of AZD1222 vaccination. The sequence came from an adult in good health. The chain couples TRBV18 to TRBJ2-2; no clear D. The CDR3 protein is CASSPFVVSNTGELFF. The CDR3 nucleotides read TGTGCCAGCTCACCGTTCGTTGTATCGAACACCGGGGAGCTGTTTTTT.